Many counts were recorded for the clone carrying this T cell receptor (beta chain). A junction end diverges from the germline sequence, so it may reflect a read error. Orbital computed tomography and thyroid ultrasound, along with TRAb, serum thyroxine and clinical symptoms, underpinned diagnosis. This sample is drawn from a study of Graves' ophthalmopathy and Graves' hyperthyroidism. The CDR3 has 11 amino acids. Germline V gene data show CDR1 as SGHDN and CDR2 as FVKESK. Amplified material comprised TCR beta CDR3 regions derived from RNA transcripts. Following a first-round RT-PCR that used HTBI primers, a second-round multiplex PCR was carried out. TCRdb passed the multiplex PCR reads through MiXCR, listing each CDR3 protein once. The sample shows approximately 210,000 distinct CDR3 sequences, about 22% of them seen only once.

The V gene is TRBV14, the J gene TRBJ2-5; D unclear. The sample comprised peripheral blood. This clonotype was obtained from a woman between 45 and 65 years old with Graves' ophthalmopathy. The CDR3 reads CASSLQGTQYF. DNA of the CDR3: TGTGCCAGCAGCCTACAAGGGACCCAGTACTTC.